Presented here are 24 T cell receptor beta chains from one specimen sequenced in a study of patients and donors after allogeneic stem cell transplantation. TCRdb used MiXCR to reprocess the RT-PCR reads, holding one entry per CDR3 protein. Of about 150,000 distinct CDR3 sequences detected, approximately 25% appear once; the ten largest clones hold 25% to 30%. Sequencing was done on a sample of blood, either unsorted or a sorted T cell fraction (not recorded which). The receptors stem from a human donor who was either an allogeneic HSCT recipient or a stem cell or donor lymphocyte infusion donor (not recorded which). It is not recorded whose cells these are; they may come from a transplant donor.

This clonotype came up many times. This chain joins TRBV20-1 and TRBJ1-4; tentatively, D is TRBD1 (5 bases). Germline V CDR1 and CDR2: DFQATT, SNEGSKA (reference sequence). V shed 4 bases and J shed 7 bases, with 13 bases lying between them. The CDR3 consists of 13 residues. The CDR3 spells CSAMDTQGEKLFF. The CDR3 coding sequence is TGCAGTGCTATGGACACCCAGGGTGAAAAACTGTTTTTT.

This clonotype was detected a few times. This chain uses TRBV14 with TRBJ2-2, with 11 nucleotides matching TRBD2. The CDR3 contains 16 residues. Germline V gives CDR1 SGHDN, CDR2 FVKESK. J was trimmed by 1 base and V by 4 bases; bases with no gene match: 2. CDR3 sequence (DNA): TGTGCCAGCAGCCCTCTAGCGGGGGGGAACACCGGGGAGCTGTTTTTT. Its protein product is CASSPLAGGNTGELFF.

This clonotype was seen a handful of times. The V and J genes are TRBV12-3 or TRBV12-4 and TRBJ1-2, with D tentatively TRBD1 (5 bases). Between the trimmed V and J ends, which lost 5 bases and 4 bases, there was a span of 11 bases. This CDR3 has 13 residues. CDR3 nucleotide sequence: TGTGCCAGCAGTCTCGACAGCCGCTATGGCTACACCTTC. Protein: CASSLDSRYGYTF.

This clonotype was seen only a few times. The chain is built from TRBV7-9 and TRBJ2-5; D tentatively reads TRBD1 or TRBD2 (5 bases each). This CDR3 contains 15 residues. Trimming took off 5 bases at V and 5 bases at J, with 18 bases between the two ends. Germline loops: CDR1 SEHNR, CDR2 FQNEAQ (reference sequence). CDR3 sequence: CASSNRDGAMETQYF. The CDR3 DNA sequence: TGTGCCAGCAGCAACCGGGACGGGGCGATGGAGACCCAGTACTTC.

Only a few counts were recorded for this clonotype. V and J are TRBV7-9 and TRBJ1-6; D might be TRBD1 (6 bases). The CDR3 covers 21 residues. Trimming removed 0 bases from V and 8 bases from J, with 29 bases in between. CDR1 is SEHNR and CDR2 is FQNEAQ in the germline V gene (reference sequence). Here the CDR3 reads CASSLAQTPSPFRDTDSPLHF. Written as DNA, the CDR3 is TGTGCCAGCAGCTTAGCTCAAACCCCGTCCCCCTTCCGGGACACCGATTCACCCCTCCACTTT.

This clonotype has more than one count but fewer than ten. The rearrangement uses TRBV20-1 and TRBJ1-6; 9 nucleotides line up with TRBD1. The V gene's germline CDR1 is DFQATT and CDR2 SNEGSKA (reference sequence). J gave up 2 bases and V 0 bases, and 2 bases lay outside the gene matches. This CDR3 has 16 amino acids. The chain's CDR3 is CSAREGQGPYNSPLHF. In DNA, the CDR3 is TGCAGTGCTAGAGAGGGACAGGGCCCCTATAATTCACCCCTCCACTTT.

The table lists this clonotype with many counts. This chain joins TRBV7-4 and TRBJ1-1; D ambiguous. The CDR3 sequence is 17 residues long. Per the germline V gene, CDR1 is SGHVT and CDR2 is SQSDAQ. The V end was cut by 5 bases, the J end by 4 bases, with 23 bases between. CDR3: CASSGPGVPRRATEAFF. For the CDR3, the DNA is TGTGCCAGCAGCGGCCCTGGAGTCCCCCGACGTGCCACTGAAGCTTTCTTT.

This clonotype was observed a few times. The CDR3 DNA follows: TGTGCCAGCAGTTTATTAACAGCTATGAACACTGAAGCTTTCTTT. Its protein is CASSLLTAMNTEAFF. The gene calls are TRBV12-3 or TRBV12-4 and TRBJ1-1; no definite D call. CDR3 length: 15 amino acids. The V gene lost 2 bases and the J gene lost 0 bases, with 10 bases spanning the gap.

This CDR3 is CASSQVTVSGANVLTF. CDR3 nucleotide sequence: TGTGCCAGCAGCCAAGTTACGGTGTCTGGGGCCAACGTCCTGACTTTC. V is TRBV4-2 and J is TRBJ2-6; D call uncertain. The V gene's germline CDR1 is LGHNA and CDR2 YNFKEQ. This CDR3 has 16 amino acids. Trimming took off 1 base at V and 1 base at J, with 8 bases between the two ends.

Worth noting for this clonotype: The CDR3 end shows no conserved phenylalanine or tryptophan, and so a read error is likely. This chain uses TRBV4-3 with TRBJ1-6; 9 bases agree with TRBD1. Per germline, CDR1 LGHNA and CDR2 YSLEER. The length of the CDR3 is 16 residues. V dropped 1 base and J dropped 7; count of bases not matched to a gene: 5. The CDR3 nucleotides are TGCGCCAGCAGCCAAGCCCCCGACAGGGGGAATTCACCCCTCCACATT. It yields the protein CASSQAPDRGNSPLHI.

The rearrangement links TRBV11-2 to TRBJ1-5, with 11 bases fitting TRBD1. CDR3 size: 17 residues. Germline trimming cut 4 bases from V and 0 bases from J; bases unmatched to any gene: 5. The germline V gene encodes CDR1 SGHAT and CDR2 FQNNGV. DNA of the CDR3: TGTGCCAGCAGCTCACGGACAGGGGGCTATAGCAATCAGCCCCAGCATTTT. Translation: CASSSRTGGYSNQPQHF.

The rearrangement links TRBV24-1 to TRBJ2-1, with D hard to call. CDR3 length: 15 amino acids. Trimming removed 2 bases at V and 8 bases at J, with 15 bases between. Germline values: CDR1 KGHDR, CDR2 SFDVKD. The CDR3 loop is CATSDSGLLGDEQFF. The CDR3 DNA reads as TGTGCCACCAGTGATTCAGGCCTTCTTGGGGATGAGCAGTTCTTC.

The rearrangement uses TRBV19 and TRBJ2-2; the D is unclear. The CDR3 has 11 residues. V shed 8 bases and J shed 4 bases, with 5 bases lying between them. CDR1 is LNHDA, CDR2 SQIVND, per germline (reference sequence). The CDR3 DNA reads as TGTGCCAGTGTAGCCACCGGGGAGCTGTTTTTT. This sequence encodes CASVATGELFF.

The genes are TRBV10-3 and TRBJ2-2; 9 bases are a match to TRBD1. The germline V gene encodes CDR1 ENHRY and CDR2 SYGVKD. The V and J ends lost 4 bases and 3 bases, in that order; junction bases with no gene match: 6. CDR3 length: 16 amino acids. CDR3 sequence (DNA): TGTGCCATCAGTGGGGACAGGGAATCACACACCGGGGAGCTGTTTTTT. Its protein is CAISGDRESHTGELFF.

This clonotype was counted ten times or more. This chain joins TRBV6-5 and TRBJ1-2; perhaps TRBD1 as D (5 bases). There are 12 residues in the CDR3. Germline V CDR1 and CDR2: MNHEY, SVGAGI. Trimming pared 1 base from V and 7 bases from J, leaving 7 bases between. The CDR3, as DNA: TGTGCCAGCAGTTACTGGGGCTTTGGCTACACCTTC. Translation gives CASSYWGFGYTF.

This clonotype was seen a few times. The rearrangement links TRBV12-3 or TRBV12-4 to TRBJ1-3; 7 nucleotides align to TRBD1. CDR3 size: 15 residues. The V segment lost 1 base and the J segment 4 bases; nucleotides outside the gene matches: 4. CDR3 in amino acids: CASSLDRGNGNTIYF. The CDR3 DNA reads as TGTGCCAGCAGTTTAGACAGGGGTAACGGAAACACCATATATTTT.

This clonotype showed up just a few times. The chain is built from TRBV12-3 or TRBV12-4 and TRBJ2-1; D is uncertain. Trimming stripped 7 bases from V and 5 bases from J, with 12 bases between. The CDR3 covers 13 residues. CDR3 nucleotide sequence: TGTGCCAGCACCCCCCTTGACCACAATGAGCAGTTCTTC. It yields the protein CASTPLDHNEQFF.

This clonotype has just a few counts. This CDR3 reads CASSLNGLAANEQFF. Written as DNA, the CDR3 is TGTGCCAGCAGTTTAAACGGACTAGCAGCCAATGAGCAGTTCTTC. The chain links TRBV12-3 or TRBV12-4 to TRBJ2-1; 8 bases are a match to TRBD2. The CDR3 extends over 15 amino acids. With 2 bases clipped from V and 6 bases from J, the junction kept 6 bases outside the gene matches.

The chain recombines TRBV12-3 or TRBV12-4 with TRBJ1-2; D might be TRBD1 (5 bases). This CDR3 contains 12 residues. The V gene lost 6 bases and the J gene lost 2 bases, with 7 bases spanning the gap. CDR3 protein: CASSTGNYGYTF. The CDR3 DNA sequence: TGTGCCAGCAGCACAGGCAACTATGGCTACACCTTC.

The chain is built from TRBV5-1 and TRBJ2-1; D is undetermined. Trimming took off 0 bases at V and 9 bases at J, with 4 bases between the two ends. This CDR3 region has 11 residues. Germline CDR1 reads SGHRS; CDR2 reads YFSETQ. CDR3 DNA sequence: TGCGCCAGCAGCTTGGAGGTTGAGCAGTTCTTC. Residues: CASSLEVEQFF.

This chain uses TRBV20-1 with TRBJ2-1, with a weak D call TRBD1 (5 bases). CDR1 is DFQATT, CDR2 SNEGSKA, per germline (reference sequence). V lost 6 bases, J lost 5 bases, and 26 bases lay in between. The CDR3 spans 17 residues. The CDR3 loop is CSARVVGPPRIDNEQFF. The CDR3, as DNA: TGCAGTGCCCGGGTAGTGGGGCCTCCGAGAATAGACAATGAGCAGTTCTTC.

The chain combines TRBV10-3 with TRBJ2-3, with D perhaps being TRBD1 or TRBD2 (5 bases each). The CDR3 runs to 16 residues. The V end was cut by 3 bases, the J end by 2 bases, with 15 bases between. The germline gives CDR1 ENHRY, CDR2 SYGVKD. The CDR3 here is CAISDPTGTDTDTQYF. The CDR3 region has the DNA TGTGCCATCAGTGACCCTACTGGGACCGACACAGATACGCAGTATTTT.

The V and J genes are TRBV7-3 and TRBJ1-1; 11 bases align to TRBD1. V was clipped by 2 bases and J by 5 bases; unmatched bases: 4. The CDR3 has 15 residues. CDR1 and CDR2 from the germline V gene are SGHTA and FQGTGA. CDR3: CASSLVGQGATEAFF. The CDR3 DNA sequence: TGTGCCAGCAGCTTAGTCGGACAGGGGGCAACTGAAGCTTTCTTT.

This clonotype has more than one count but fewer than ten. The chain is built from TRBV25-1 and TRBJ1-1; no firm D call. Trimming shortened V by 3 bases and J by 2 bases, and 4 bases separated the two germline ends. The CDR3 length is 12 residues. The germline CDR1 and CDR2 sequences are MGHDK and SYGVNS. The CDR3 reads CASSEANTEAFF. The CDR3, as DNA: TGTGCCAGCAGTGAGGCTAACACTGAAGCTTTCTTT.